This is a list of T cell receptor beta chains from one sample in a study of blood T cell repertoires in COVID-19. TCRdb keeps only in-frame clones here, not all; method: immunoSEQ multiplex PCR. Among some 300,000 clones listed, 85% to 90% were seen once. Sequencing used peripheral blood. Receptor source: a woman in her 50s with COVID-19, enrolled during active disease. Both conserved end residues are part of each CDR3. Fields, in order: D gene, clone size, V gene, J gene, CDR3 protein, CDR3 DNA. A D gene is named only where the DNA matches it firmly. The size field is filled for only some rows; it gives once, few, many or a size class.

-	few	TRBV30	TRBJ1-1	CAWKNRVNTEAFF	TGTGCCTGGAAGAACAGGGTAAACACTGAAGCTTTCTTT
TRBD1	once	TRBV19	TRBJ1-3	CASTTRINRGHRSGNTIYF	TGTGCCAGTACCACACGGATTAACAGGGGGCACCGCTCTGGAAACACCATATATTTT
TRBD2	-	TRBV7-2	TRBJ2-3	CASSRGLAGGKDTQYF	TGTGCCAGCAGCCGCGGACTAGCGGGAGGAAAAGATACGCAGTATTTT
TRBD2	-	TRBV11-2	TRBJ2-1	CASSPGTIYNEQFF	TGTGCCAGCAGCCCTGGGACTATTTACAATGAGCAGTTCTTC
TRBD1	-	TRBV5-4	TRBJ2-1	CASSSPGQGILVVGDNEQFF	TGTGCCAGCAGCTCTCCGGGACAGGGAATTCTAGTTGTGGGCGACAATGAGCAGTTCTTC
-	-	TRBV9	TRBJ2-5	CASSVKGWETQYF	TGTGCCAGCAGCGTGAAGGGGTGGGAGACCCAGTACTTC
TRBD2	-	TRBV5-1	TRBJ2-1	CASSSTGLAGWSGYNEQFF	TGCGCCAGCAGTTCAACAGGACTAGCGGGGTGGAGTGGCTACAATGAGCAGTTCTTC
TRBD1	once	TRBV6-5	TRBJ2-4	CASSYDRGRENIQYF	TGTGCCAGCAGTTACGACAGGGGGCGGGAAAACATTCAGTACTTC
TRBD1	-	TRBV7-9	TRBJ2-7	CASGSSGTGAYEQYF	TGTGCCAGCGGATCCTCGGGGACAGGGGCCTACGAGCAGTACTTC
-	-	TRBV5-1	TRBJ2-7	CASSSDPDSTYEQYF	TGCGCCAGCAGCTCGGATCCGGACAGTACCTACGAGCAGTACTTC
-	-	TRBV27	TRBJ1-1	CASRRSDRMNTEAFF	TGTGCCAGCAGACGATCAGACAGGATGAACACTGAAGCTTTCTTT
TRBD2	-	TRBV7-9	TRBJ2-3	CASRTSGNTDTQYF	TGTGCCAGCAGGACTAGCGGGAACACAGATACGCAGTATTTT
-	-	TRBV5-6	TRBJ1-5	CASSLYTGLYSNQPQHF	TGTGCCAGCAGCTTGTATACAGGGCTTTATAGCAATCAGCCCCAGCATTTT
TRBD2	-	TRBV5-1	TRBJ2-7	CASSLGSGLAALNEQYF	TGCGCCAGCAGCTTGGGCTCCGGACTAGCCGCACTAAACGAGCAGTACTTC
TRBD1	-	TRBV27	TRBJ2-7	CASSWGQGVIYEQYF	TGTGCCAGCAGCTGGGGACAGGGGGTTATCTACGAGCAGTACTTC
TRBD2	once	TRBV18	TRBJ2-2	CASSGTSDTGELFF	TGTGCCAGCTCGGGGACTAGCGACACCGGGGAGCTGTTTTTT